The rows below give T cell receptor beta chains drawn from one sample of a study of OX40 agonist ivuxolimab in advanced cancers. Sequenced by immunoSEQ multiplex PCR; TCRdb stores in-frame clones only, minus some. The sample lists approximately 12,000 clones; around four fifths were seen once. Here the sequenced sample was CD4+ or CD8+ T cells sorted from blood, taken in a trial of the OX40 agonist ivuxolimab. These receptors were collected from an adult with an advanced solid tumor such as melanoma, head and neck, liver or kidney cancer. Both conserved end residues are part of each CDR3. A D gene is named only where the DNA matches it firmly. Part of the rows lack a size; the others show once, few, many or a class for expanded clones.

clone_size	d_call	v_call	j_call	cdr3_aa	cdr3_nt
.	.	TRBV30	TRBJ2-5	CAWGLGKETQYF	TGTGCCTGGGGTTTAGGGAAAGAGACCCAGTACTTC
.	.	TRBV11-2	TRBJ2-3	CASSLGGPQYF	TGTGCCAGCAGCTTAGGAGGGCCGCAGTATTTT
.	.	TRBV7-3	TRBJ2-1	CASSSGLINEQFF	TGTGCCAGCAGCTCCGGACTAATTAATGAGCAGTTCTTC
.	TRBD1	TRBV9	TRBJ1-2	CASSVGGGNYGYTF	TGTGCCAGCAGCGTAGGAGGGGGCAACTATGGCTACACCTTC
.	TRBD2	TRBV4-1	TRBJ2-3	CASSQAPAAGVKDTQYF	TGCGCCAGCAGCCAAGCACCCGCGGCGGGAGTGAAAGATACGCAGTATTTT
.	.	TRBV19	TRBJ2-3	CASSIMLGSTDTQYF	TGTGCCAGTAGTATCATGTTAGGGAGCACAGATACGCAGTATTTT
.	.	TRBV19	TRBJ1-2	CASSPRTGVVRNGYTF	TGTGCCAGTAGTCCACGTACAGGAGTTGTTAGGAATGGCTACACCTTC
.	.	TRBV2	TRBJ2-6	CATIFHSGANVLTF	TGTGCCACCATATTTCACTCTGGGGCCAACGTCCTGACTTTC
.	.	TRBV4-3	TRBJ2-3	CASSQDGGLSSTDTQYF	TGCGCCAGCAGCCAAGATGGCGGGCTGTCTAGCACAGATACGCAGTATTTT
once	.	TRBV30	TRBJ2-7	CAWSAGGGRGHF	TGTGCCTGGTCCGCCGGGGGAGGCCGAGGGCACTTC
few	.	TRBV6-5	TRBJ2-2	CALRGVNTGELFF	TGTGCCCTGCGGGGCGTAAACACCGGGGAGCTGTTTTTT
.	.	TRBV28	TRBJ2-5	CASSLYGGDLQETQYF	TGTGCCAGCAGTTTATATGGCGGCGACTTACAAGAGACCCAGTACTTC
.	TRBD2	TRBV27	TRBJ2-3	CASSLFLAGDTQYF	TGTGCCAGCAGTTTATTCCTAGCGGGGGATACGCAGTATTTT
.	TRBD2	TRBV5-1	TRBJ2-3	CASRKGEGLDTQYF	TGCGCCAGCAGAAAAGGGGAGGGCCTTGATACGCAGTATTTT
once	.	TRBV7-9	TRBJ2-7	CASSPPNYEQYF	TGTGCCAGCAGCCCCCCGAACTACGAGCAGTACTTC
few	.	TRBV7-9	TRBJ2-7	CASSLALSEQYF	TGTGCCAGCAGCTTAGCGCTCTCCGAGCAGTACTTC
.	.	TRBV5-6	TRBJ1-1	CASSTQIGRARNTEAFF	TGTGCCAGCAGCACCCAAATCGGTAGGGCCCGCAACACTGAAGCTTTCTTT
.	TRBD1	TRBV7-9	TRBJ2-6	CASSSSTGTGANVLTF	TGTGCCAGCAGCTCTTCGACAGGGACTGGGGCCAACGTCCTGACTTTC
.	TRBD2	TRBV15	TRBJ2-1	CATSSTSGSEYNEQFF	TGTGCCACCAGCAGTACTAGCGGGAGTGAGTACAATGAGCAGTTCTTC
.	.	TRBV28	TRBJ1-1	CASSLLGRLSVAFF	TGTGCCAGCAGTTTATTGGGGAGGCTATCGGTAGCTTTCTTT
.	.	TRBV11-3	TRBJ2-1	CASSLAWGALQFF	TGTGCCAGCAGCTTAGCGTGGGGGGCCCTCCAGTTCTTC
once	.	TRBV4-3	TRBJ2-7	CASSQDLAYEQYF	TGCGCCAGCAGCCAAGATCTCGCGTACGAGCAGTACTTC
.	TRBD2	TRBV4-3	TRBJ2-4	CASSQDIVAGGPKNIQYF	TGCGCCAGCAGCCAAGATATCGTAGCGGGAGGGCCCAAAAACATTCAGTACTTC
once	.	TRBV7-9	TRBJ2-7	CASSRVPYEQYF	TGTGCCAGCAGCAGGGTACCCTACGAGCAGTACTTC
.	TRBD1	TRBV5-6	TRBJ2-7	CASSPMTGGREQYF	TGTGCCAGCAGCCCGATGACAGGGGGCAGAGAGCAGTACTTC
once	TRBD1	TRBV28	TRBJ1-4	CASTIYGQGEKLFF	TGTGCCAGCACCATTTACGGACAGGGGGAAAAACTGTTTTTT
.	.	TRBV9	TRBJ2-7	CASSVGAKGISYEQYF	TGTGCCAGCAGCGTAGGGGCCAAGGGGATCTCCTACGAGCAGTACTTC
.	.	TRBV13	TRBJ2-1	CASSYLGVEQFF	TGTGCCAGCAGTTACCTCGGGGTGGAGCAGTTCTTC
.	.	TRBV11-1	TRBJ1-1	CASSLQAPGPEAFF	TGTGCCAGCAGCTTACAGGCCCCGGGCCCTGAAGCTTTCTTT